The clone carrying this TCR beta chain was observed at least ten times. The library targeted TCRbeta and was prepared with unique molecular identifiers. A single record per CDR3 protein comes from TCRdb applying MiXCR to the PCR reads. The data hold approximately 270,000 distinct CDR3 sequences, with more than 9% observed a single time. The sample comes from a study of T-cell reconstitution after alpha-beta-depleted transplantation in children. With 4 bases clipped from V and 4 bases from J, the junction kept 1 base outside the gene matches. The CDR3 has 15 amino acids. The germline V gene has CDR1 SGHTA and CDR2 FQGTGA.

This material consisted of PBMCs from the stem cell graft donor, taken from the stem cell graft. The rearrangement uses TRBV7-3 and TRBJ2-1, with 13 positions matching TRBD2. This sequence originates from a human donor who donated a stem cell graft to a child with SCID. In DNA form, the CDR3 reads TGTGCCAGCAGCTCGGGACTAGCGGGGTACAATGAGCAGTTCTTC. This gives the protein CASSSGLAGYNEQFF.